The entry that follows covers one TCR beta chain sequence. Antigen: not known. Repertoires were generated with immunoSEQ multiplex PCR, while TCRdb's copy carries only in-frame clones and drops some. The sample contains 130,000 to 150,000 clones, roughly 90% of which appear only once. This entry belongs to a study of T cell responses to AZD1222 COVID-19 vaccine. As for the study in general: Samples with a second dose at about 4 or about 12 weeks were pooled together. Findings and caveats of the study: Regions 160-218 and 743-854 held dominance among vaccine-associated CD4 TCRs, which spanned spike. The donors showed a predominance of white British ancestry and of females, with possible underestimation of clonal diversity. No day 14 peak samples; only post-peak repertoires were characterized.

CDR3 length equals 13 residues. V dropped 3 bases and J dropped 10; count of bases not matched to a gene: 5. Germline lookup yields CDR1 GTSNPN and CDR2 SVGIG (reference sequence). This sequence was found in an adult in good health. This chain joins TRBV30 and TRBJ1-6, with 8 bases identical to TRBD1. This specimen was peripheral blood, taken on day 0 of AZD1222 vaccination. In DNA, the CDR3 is TGTGCCTGGAGCGGACAGGGCGGGTCACCCCTCCACTTT. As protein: CAWSGQGGSPLHF.